A single sample gave rise to the 17 T cell receptor beta chains below, sequenced in a study of T-cell memory formation after mild COVID-19. TCRdb independently ran MiXCR on the 5' RACE reads; one entry per CDR3 protein. Of about 430,000 distinct CDR3 sequences in the sample, 24% are singletons; the top ten hold roughly 9.7%. Input material: PBMCs or a T cell subset sorted from them (not recorded which). Source of these receptors: an adult woman who had mild COVID-19 (a few samples of this study predate the infection). Cell type and time point are not known.

The gene calls are TRBV4-1 and TRBJ1-2; no definite D call. V dropped 2 bases and J dropped 2 bases, with 9 bases sitting between them. Germline-derived CDR1 and CDR2 are MGHRA and YSYEKL. The CDR3 contains 14 residues. The CDR3: CASSQSAENYGYTF. CDR3 nucleotide sequence: TGCGCCAGCAGCCAATCCGCAGAGAACTATGGCTACACCTTC.

This clonotype was seen a handful of times. The V call is TRBV12-3 or TRBV12-4, the J call TRBJ2-7, with 8 bases identical to TRBD2. Trimming removed 2 bases from V and 1 base from J; junction bases left unmatched: 10. The CDR3 is made up of 17 amino acids. CDR3 nucleotide sequence: TGTGCCAGCAGTTTAAGGGGCCGGGAGGGCCGTTCCTACGAGCAGTACTTC. Amino acid sequence: CASSLRGREGRSYEQYF.

The V call is TRBV18, the J call TRBJ2-1; 12 bases are shared with TRBD2. Germline CDR1 KGHSH, CDR2 LQKENI. This CDR3 contains 18 residues. Trimming removed 5 bases from V and 0 bases from J; junction bases left unmatched: 8. In DNA form, the CDR3 reads TGTGCCAGCTCAACGTGGACTAGCGGGGAAAGCTCCTACAATGAGCAGTTCTTC. Its protein product is CASSTWTSGESSYNEQFF.

V is TRBV24-1 and J is TRBJ2-1; TRBD1 agrees at 7 bases. This CDR3 is built from 17 residues. Germline V CDR1 and CDR2: KGHDR, SFDVKD. With 1 base clipped from V and 4 bases from J, the junction kept 9 bases outside the gene matches. The CDR3 DNA reads TGTGCCACCAGTGATTTACCGTCCCGGGACAGTTACAATGAGCAGTTCTTC. Translated: CATSDLPSRDSYNEQFF.

A few counts support this clonotype. This sequence joins TRBV20-1 and TRBJ2-5; D not certain. Trimming stripped 6 bases from V and 5 bases from J, with 13 bases between. There are 12 residues in the CDR3. CDR1 is DFQATT, CDR2 SNEGSKA, per germline (reference sequence). CDR3 sequence (DNA): TGCAGTGCCCCCCGGGCGCTTGAGACCCAGTACTTC. This encodes CSAPRALETQYF.

This clonotype was seen more than once but under ten times. This chain connects TRBV12-3 or TRBV12-4 to TRBJ2-5; the D is unclear. The CDR3 consists of 14 residues. V was pared by 5 bases and J by 2 bases, with 12 bases between. In DNA form, the CDR3 reads TGTGCCAGCAGTATAGGACGTCTGCAAGAGACCCAGTACTTC. Protein: CASSIGRLQETQYF.

V gene TRBV12-3 or TRBV12-4 combines with J gene TRBJ2-2; 10 bases are a match to TRBD2. The CDR3 length is 19 residues. Trimming at V came to 5 bases and at J to 0 bases, leaving 12 bases not matched to a gene. The CDR3 is CASSRASGGPPANTGELFF. Written as DNA, the CDR3 is TGTGCCAGCAGTCGGGCTAGCGGGGGCCCCCCAGCGAACACCGGGGAGCTGTTTTTT.

This chain uses TRBV20-1 with TRBJ2-5, with TRBD2 matching 14 bases. With V trimmed by 5 bases and J by 6 bases, 8 bases remained unmatched. Germline V lookup: CDR1 DFQATT, CDR2 SNEGSKA (reference sequence). This CDR3 has 15 amino acids. The CDR3 sequence is CSAPLTSGGGKTQYF. The CDR3 DNA reads as TGCAGTGCTCCACTGACTAGCGGGGGGGGAAAGACCCAGTACTTC.

This clonotype was seen more than once but under ten times. The chain recombines TRBV4-1 with TRBJ2-1; D not certain. The germline gives CDR1 MGHRA, CDR2 YSYEKL. V lost 0 bases to trimming and J lost 4 bases, with 7 bases between them. The CDR3 totals 14 residues. The CDR3 DNA sequence: TGCGCCAGCAGCCAAGAACGCAGTTACAATGAGCAGTTCTTC. Its protein is CASSQERSYNEQFF.

V is TRBV7-9 and J is TRBJ2-1; 7 bases map to TRBD1. Germline V gene data show CDR1 as SEHNR and CDR2 as FQNEAQ (reference sequence). This CDR3 spans 13 amino acids. V lost 5 bases and J lost 10; bases outside the gene matches: 8. The CDR3, as DNA: TGTGCCAGCAGCCTTGACAGGGTAGGGGAGCAGTTCTTC. It is translated as CASSLDRVGEQFF.

The V and J genes are TRBV6-2 or TRBV6-3 and TRBJ1-1; D remains unclear. V lost 0 bases and J lost 1, with 9 bases in between. The V gene's germline CDR1 is MNHEY and CDR2 SVGEGT. This CDR3 is built from 15 residues. The CDR3 nucleotides read TGTGCCAGCAGTTACTCGGCCAGCACGAACACTGAAGCTTTCTTT. This gives the protein CASSYSASTNTEAFF.

The chain links TRBV25-1 to TRBJ2-3; 7 bases are shared with TRBD1. CDR1 and CDR2 from the germline V gene are MGHDK and SYGVNS. The CDR3 is 14 amino acids. Trimming cost V 6 bases and J 2 bases; bases outside gene matches: 5. This CDR3 reads CASRQGVLTDTQYF. The CDR3 DNA is TGTGCCAGCAGGCAGGGGGTCCTCACAGATACGCAGTATTTT.

This chain links TRBV10-3 with TRBJ1-2; 7 bases are shared with TRBD1. Trimming removed 5 bases from V and 3 bases from J; junction bases left unmatched: 3. In germline, CDR1 is ENHRY, CDR2 SYGVKD. The CDR3 loop spans 13 amino acids. Written as DNA, the CDR3 is TGTGCCATCAGTTACAGGGGTGACTATGGCTACACCTTC. Its translation is CAISYRGDYGYTF.

DNA of the CDR3: TGTGCCAGCAGTTATACTGGGACATCCACAGATACGCAGTATTTT. It codes for CASSYTGTSTDTQYF. This chain links TRBV6-5 with TRBJ2-3, with D maybe TRBD1 (6 bases). The CDR3 runs 15 residues. From germline, CDR1 is MNHEY and CDR2 SVGAGI. V was shortened by 3 bases and J by 2 bases, with 12 bases between the two germline ends.

The chain has TRBV5-1 and TRBJ1-2; no clear D gene. Germline-derived CDR1 and CDR2 are SGHRS and YFSETQ. The V gene lost 0 bases and the J gene lost 2 bases, with 14 bases spanning the gap. The CDR3 sequence is 16 residues long. In DNA form, the CDR3 reads TGCGCCAGCAGCTTGGATCCGGGCACGACCAACTATGGCTACACCTTC. It codes for CASSLDPGTTNYGYTF.

There are a few counts of this clonotype. This chain connects TRBV4-3 to TRBJ2-7; 7 bases map to TRBD1. V lost 0 bases to trimming and J lost 2 bases; unmatched junction nucleotides: 10. The CDR3 covers 17 residues. Germline assignment: CDR1 LGHNA and CDR2 YSLEER. The CDR3, as DNA: TGCGCCAGCAGCCAAGATTCGAACAGGGGTTTAACCTACGAGCAGTACTTC. Its translation is CASSQDSNRGLTYEQYF.

V and J are TRBV15 and TRBJ1-1, with 8 bases lining up with TRBD1. V was pared by 5 bases and J by 8 bases, with 7 bases of the junction left unmatched. Germline V gene sequence: CDR1 LNHNV, CDR2 YYDKDF (reference sequence). The CDR3 has 13 residues. The CDR3 DNA reads TGTGCCACCAGCTCCGGCGGACAGGGAGAAGCTTTCTTT. Protein: CATSSGGQGEAFF.